The 32 T cell receptor beta chains below all came from one sample that was sequenced in a study of cytomegalovirus exposure and HLA in healthy donors. Vbeta (60) and Jbeta (13) primers were used in the PCR. TCRdb's copy holds only in-frame clones and misses some; the assay was immunoSEQ multiplex PCR. The sample has roughly 180,000 clones, about four fifths seen once. The sample was PBMCs. The receptors were sampled from a man aged 25-40 years in good health and CMV-seronegative.

The genes are TRBV2 and TRBJ2-2, with TRBD2 identical over 10 bases. Germline CDR1 SNHLY, CDR2 FYNNEI. Trimming cost V 7 bases and J 7 bases; bases outside gene matches: 9. The CDR3 spans 15 residues. CDR3 nucleotide sequence: TGTGCCAGCACTGTGGTTAGCGGGGGGATCGGGGAGCTGTTTTTT. As protein: CASTVVSGGIGELFF.

This sequence joins TRBV7-2 and TRBJ2-7; 8 bases are a match to TRBD1. Germline CDR1 and CDR2: SGHTA and FQGNSA. V lost 1 base, J lost 6 bases, and 5 bases stayed unmatched. The CDR3 runs to 14 residues. CDR3 in amino acids: CASSLGTGSGEQYF. The DNA for the CDR3 is TGTGCCAGCAGCTTAGGGACAGGGTCTGGCGAGCAGTACTTC.

The gene calls are TRBV11-2 and TRBJ2-6, with a weak D call TRBD2 (5 bases). Germline V gene sequence: CDR1 SGHAT, CDR2 FQNNGV. With 5 bases removed from V and 0 bases from J, the gap between germline ends came to 20 bases. The CDR3 covers 19 residues. The chain's CDR3 is CASSQPRGQLVSGANVLTF. The CDR3 DNA sequence: TGTGCCAGCAGCCAGCCCCGCGGGCAGCTAGTCTCTGGGGCCAACGTCCTGACTTTC.

The chain combines TRBV10-3 with TRBJ2-4; TRBD2 matches 7 bases. This CDR3 has 14 amino acids. Trimming cost V 3 bases and J 6 bases; bases outside gene matches: 5. The germline gives CDR1 ENHRY, CDR2 SYGVKD. The CDR3 protein is CAISDRGEGNIQYF. For the CDR3, the DNA is TGTGCCATCAGTGATCGGGGGGAGGGAAACATTCAGTACTTC.

The chain has TRBV30 and TRBJ2-1; 8 bases agree with TRBD1. This CDR3 is built from 14 residues. V shed 4 bases and J 14 bases; nucleotides not matched to a gene: 16. From germline, CDR1 is GTSNPN and CDR2 SVGIG (reference sequence). The CDR3 loop is CAWNPIDPGGDEFF. DNA of the CDR3: TGTGCCTGGAACCCCATCGACCCAGGGGGCGATGAGTTCTTC.

V gene TRBV7-6 combines with J gene TRBJ2-1; 7 bases fit TRBD2. Germline CDR1 is SGHVS and CDR2 is FNYEAQ. V trimming: 4 bases; J trimming: 1 base; junction bases outside the gene matches: 7. This CDR3 has 16 residues. The CDR3 nucleotides are TGTGCCAGCAGCTCGTGGGGGGGGGATTCCTACAATGAGCAGTTCTTC. This sequence encodes CASSSWGGDSYNEQFF. Complete variable domain (other parts from reference TRBV7-6 and TRBJ2-1): GAGVSQSPRYKVTKRGQDVALRCDPISGHVSLYWYRQALGQGPEFLTYFNYEAQQDKSGLPNDRFSAERPEGSISTLTIQRTEQRDSAMYRCASSSWGGDSYNEQFFGPGTRLTVL.

The V and J genes are TRBV7-9 and TRBJ1-2; tentatively, D is TRBD1 (6 bases). The germline CDR1 and CDR2 sequences are SEHNR and FQNEAQ (reference sequence). The V end was cut by 5 bases, the J end by 8 bases, with 15 bases between. This CDR3 spans 13 amino acids. The CDR3 reads CASSRQELAGYTF. DNA for the CDR3: TGTGCCAGCAGCCGACAGGAGCTGGCCGGCTACACCTTC.

The chain has TRBV5-5 and TRBJ1-1, with TRBD1 matching over 7 bases. Germline CDR1 reads SGHKS; CDR2 reads YYEKEE (reference sequence). V gave up 5 bases and J gave up 5 bases; unmatched junction bases: 9. The CDR3 contains 14 residues. CDR3 sequence reads: CASRGTVRRTEAFF. The CDR3 coding sequence is TGTGCCAGCAGAGGGACAGTGAGGAGGACTGAAGCTTTCTTT.

The chain links TRBV4-1 to TRBJ2-2; TRBD1 aligns across 7 bases. CDR1 is MGHRA, CDR2 YSYEKL, per germline. This CDR3 region has 16 residues. V trimming: 0 bases; J trimming: 2 bases; junction bases outside the gene matches: 3. The CDR3: CASSQDRGSNTGELFF. In DNA, the CDR3 is TGCGCCAGCAGCCAAGACAGGGGGTCAAACACCGGGGAGCTGTTTTTT.

The chain recombines TRBV30 with TRBJ2-3; 7 positions agree with TRBD2. The CDR3 consists of 16 residues. Per the germline V gene, CDR1 is GTSNPN and CDR2 is SVGIG (reference sequence). V trimming: 2 bases; J trimming: 1 base; junction bases outside the gene matches: 9. The CDR3 loop is CAWSTGAGWGTDTQYF. CDR3 sequence (DNA): TGTGCCTGGAGTACTGGAGCGGGATGGGGCACAGATACGCAGTATTTT.

V and J are TRBV6-6 and TRBJ2-5; TRBD1 agrees at 8 bases. V was clipped by 0 bases and J by 11 bases; unmatched bases: 11. This CDR3 region has 15 residues. The germline CDR1 and CDR2 sequences are MNHNY and SVGAGI (reference sequence). The CDR3 sequence: CASSYSRQGAGEQYF. The CDR3 DNA reads TGTGCCAGCAGTTACTCGAGGCAGGGGGCGGGTGAGCAGTACTTC.

The V and J genes are TRBV4-3 and TRBJ2-7; D is perhaps TRBD1 (5 bases). The CDR3 totals 15 residues. Per the germline V gene, CDR1 is LGHNA and CDR2 is YSLEER. The V end was cut by 1 base, the J end by 0 bases, with 10 bases between. CDR3 region: CASSQGGASSYEQYF. The CDR3 bases are TGCGCCAGCAGCCAAGGGGGCGCGAGCTCCTACGAGCAGTACTTC.

The J gene is TRBJ2-7, the V gene TRBV11-2; 9 nucleotides line up with TRBD1. Germline loops: CDR1 SGHAT, CDR2 FQNNGV. The V and J ends lost 4 bases and 3 bases, in that order; junction bases with no gene match: 16. The CDR3 loop spans 18 amino acids. CDR3 in amino acids: CASSSIARGQGKIYEQYF. CDR3 nucleotides: TGTGCCAGCAGCTCAATCGCCCGGGGACAGGGAAAAATCTACGAGCAGTACTTC.

The chain has TRBV15 and TRBJ1-2, with D possibly matching TRBD1 (6 bases). The germline V gene has CDR1 LNHNV and CDR2 YYDKDF (reference sequence). V was shortened by 3 bases and J by 3 bases, with 8 bases between the two germline ends. This CDR3 has 13 amino acids. This CDR3 reads CATSSGQHYGYTF. The CDR3 bases are TGTGCCACCAGCAGCGGACAGCACTATGGCTACACCTTC.

J is TRBJ2-7 and V is TRBV5-5; possibly TRBD2 for D (6 bases). The CDR3 sequence is 14 residues long. Germline CDR1 reads SGHKS; CDR2 reads YYEKEE (reference sequence). The germline V and J ends were trimmed by 2 bases and 0 bases, with 9 bases remaining between them. DNA of the CDR3: TGTGCCAGCAGCTTCCCGGACTACTCCTACGAGCAGTACTTC. Translated, it gives CASSFPDYSYEQYF.

This clone has just a few counts. The chain employs TRBV2 and TRBJ1-5; 10 nucleotides agree with TRBD1. V dropped 6 bases and J dropped 4; count of bases not matched to a gene: 9. The CDR3 has 16 amino acids. Germline CDR1 and CDR2: SNHLY and FYNNEI. For the CDR3, the DNA is TGTGCCAGCAGGACAGGGGGCAACCTGGGAAATCAGCCCCAGCATTTT. This translates into CASRTGGNLGNQPQHF.

This sequence joins TRBV6-4 and TRBJ2-3; 9 nucleotides match TRBD1. V lost 6 bases, J lost 3 bases, and 4 bases stayed unmatched. CDR1 MRHNA and CDR2 SNTAGT come from the germline V gene. There are 14 residues in the CDR3. The CDR3: CASSLTGGTDTQYF. In DNA form, the CDR3 reads TGTGCCAGCAGCTTGACAGGGGGGACAGATACGCAGTATTTT.

This chain joins TRBV9 and TRBJ1-1; D is perhaps TRBD1 (5 bases). The CDR3 extends over 14 amino acids. Germline V gives CDR1 SGDLS, CDR2 YYNGEE. V was clipped by 0 bases and J by 11 bases, with 17 bases between them. Written as DNA, the CDR3 is TGTGCCAGCAGCGTAGAACCAGGGTGGGATGAGGCTTTCTTT. Protein sequence: CASSVEPGWDEAFF.

The rearrangement links TRBV5-1 to TRBJ2-2; D gene ambiguous. The CDR3 runs 13 residues. The germline CDR1 and CDR2 sequences are SGHRS and YFSETQ. The V gene lost 0 bases and the J gene lost 8 bases, with 8 bases spanning the gap. CDR3 amino acids: CASSLVILGELFF. The CDR3, as DNA: TGCGCCAGCAGCTTGGTTATTCTAGGGGAGCTGTTTTTT.

This clone appeared a single time. The chain joins TRBV7-6 to TRBJ1-4; 11 bases map to TRBD1. CDR1 is SGHVS and CDR2 is FNYEAQ in the germline V gene. The CDR3 spans 16 residues. J gave up 3 bases and V 4 bases, and 4 bases lay outside the gene matches. The CDR3 DNA reads TGTGCCAGCAGCTCGGACAGGGGGCGAGCTAATGAAAAACTGTTTTTT. It specifies CASSSDRGRANEKLFF.

This clone came up a few times. The chain recombines TRBV6-8 with TRBJ2-5; D might be TRBD2 (5 bases). Near its end, the DNA agrees better with TRBJ2-7, so the J call may be wrong. The CDR3 is made up of 21 amino acids. The V gene's germline CDR1 is MNHGY and CDR2 SAAAGT. The CDR3 sequence: CASSLAPLIAIGFEFAYEQYF. In DNA form, the CDR3 reads TGTGCCAGCAGCCTCGCACCACTAATAGCGATAGGGTTCGAGTTTGCCTACGAGCAGTACTTC.

V gene TRBV28 combines with J gene TRBJ2-7, with D maybe TRBD2 (5 bases). Germline V gene sequence: CDR1 MDHEN, CDR2 SYDVKM. Trimming shortened V by 8 bases and J by 0 bases, and 14 bases separated the two germline ends. The CDR3 runs 14 residues. The CDR3, as DNA: TGTGCCAGCGTATCCGGAGGAAGCTCCTACGAGCAGTACTTC. It is translated as CASVSGGSSYEQYF.

The rearrangement joins TRBV2 to TRBJ2-5; unclear D gene. V lost 7 bases to trimming and J lost 1 base, with 4 bases between them. The CDR3 contains 11 residues. Germline CDR1 and CDR2: SNHLY and FYNNEI. CDR3: CASTGQETQYF. DNA of the CDR3: TGTGCCAGCACCGGCCAAGAGACCCAGTACTTC.

J is TRBJ2-1 and V is TRBV27; TRBD1 matches at 8 bases. CDR3 length: 16 amino acids. Looked up from germline, CDR1 is MNHEY and CDR2 is SMNVEV (reference sequence). The J segment lost 9 bases and the V segment lost 5 bases, leaving 15 bases of the junction unmatched. CDR3 in amino acids: CASSEPWGRGLGEQFF. In DNA form, the CDR3 reads TGTGCCAGCAGTGAGCCTTGGGGCAGGGGGCTCGGTGAGCAGTTCTTC.

This clone was detected many times. The chain employs TRBV19 and TRBJ1-1, with 7 bases lining up with TRBD1. Germline V CDR1 and CDR2: LNHDA, SQIVND (reference sequence). The CDR3 consists of 14 residues. The V segment lost 3 bases and the J segment 4 bases; nucleotides outside the gene matches: 5. CDR3 protein: CASSMGQGGTEAFF. In DNA, the CDR3 is TGTGCCAGTAGTATGGGGCAGGGGGGCACTGAAGCTTTCTTT.

The chain combines TRBV9 with TRBJ2-1; tentative D call: TRBD1 (6 bases). The CDR3 is 17 residues long. Germline values: CDR1 SGDLS, CDR2 YYNGEE. V was clipped by 0 bases and J by 4 bases, with 17 bases between them. The CDR3 reads CASSVDGRSGAYNEQFF. As DNA, the CDR3 is TGTGCCAGCAGCGTAGATGGTAGATCAGGGGCTTACAATGAGCAGTTCTTC.

This chain uses TRBV15 with TRBJ1-5, with 7 positions matching TRBD1. J was trimmed by 6 bases and V by 2 bases; bases with no gene match: 4. The CDR3 sequence is 14 residues long. Looked up from germline, CDR1 is LNHNV and CDR2 is YYDKDF (reference sequence). CDR3 sequence reads: CATSRRQGSQPQHF. CDR3 DNA sequence: TGTGCCACCAGCAGACGACAGGGAAGTCAGCCCCAGCATTTT.

The chain combines TRBV2 with TRBJ2-2; D is ambiguous. Germline lookup yields CDR1 SNHLY and CDR2 FYNNEI. V dropped 4 bases and J dropped 4 bases, with 19 bases sitting between them. The CDR3 has 17 amino acids. CDR3 DNA sequence: TGTGCCAGCAGTGGGTTTTTTACTTCATCGTCCACCGGGGAGCTGTTTTTT. Amino acids: CASSGFFTSSSTGELFF.

With regard to this clone: This specimen includes other DNA sequences encoding the same CDR3. V gene TRBV6-1 combines with J gene TRBJ1-1; 9 bases map to TRBD1. V shed 4 bases and J 9 bases; nucleotides not matched to a gene: 6. Looked up from germline, CDR1 is MNHNS and CDR2 is SASEGT. This CDR3 has 13 amino acids. CDR3 sequence (DNA): TGTGCCAGCAGTGCCCGACAGGGGGTGCAAGCTTTCTTT. Amino acids: CASSARQGVQAFF.

The chain uses TRBV6-4 and TRBJ1-1, with 7 bases identical to TRBD1. The CDR3 sequence is 14 residues long. Looked up from germline, CDR1 is MRHNA and CDR2 is SNTAGT. The V and J ends lost 3 bases and 0 bases, in that order; junction bases with no gene match: 1. CDR3 sequence (DNA): TGTGCCAGCAGTGAGACAGGGATGAACACTGAAGCTTTCTTT. This sequence encodes CASSETGMNTEAFF.

This clone was detected only a few times. This chain uses TRBV30 with TRBJ1-2; possibly TRBD1 for D (6 bases). Germline CDR1 is GTSNPN and CDR2 is SVGIG (reference sequence). The CDR3 is 14 residues long. V shed 6 bases and J shed 1 base, with 15 bases lying between them. The CDR3 loop is CACSRTVFNYGYTF. CDR3 nucleotide sequence: TGTGCCTGCAGCAGGACAGTTTTTAACTATGGCTACACCTTC.

The chain links TRBV30 to TRBJ2-3; D may be TRBD2 (5 bases). Germline V gene data show CDR1 as GTSNPN and CDR2 as SVGIG (reference sequence). Between the trimmed V and J ends, which lost 0 bases and 5 bases, there was a span of 12 bases. The CDR3 sequence is 14 residues long. CDR3 amino acids: CAWSVLVMLDTQYF. CDR3 nucleotide sequence: TGTGCCTGGAGTGTACTAGTGATGTTAGATACGCAGTATTTT.